Each of the 21 T cell receptor beta chains below was sequenced from the same sample in a study of T cell repertoires in cytomegalovirus infection. TCRdb used MiXCR to reprocess the reads, holding one entry per CDR3 protein. The table includes about 920,000 distinct CDR3 sequences, around 30% detected once. Their antigens remain unidentified. The sequences come from cultured CD8+ T cells from PBMCs, collected from culture after CMV antigen stimulation. These receptors all come from a human donor in good health (CMV status not recorded). Some clones in this sample may be carry-over from other donors' samples.

This clonotype was found many times. This chain links TRBV7-2 with TRBJ2-1; D is perhaps TRBD2 (6 bases). CDR3 length equals 13 residues. Per the germline V gene, CDR1 is SGHTA and CDR2 is FQGNSA. This CDR3 is CSAGTASYNEQFF. In DNA, the CDR3 is TGTTCGGCGGGAACAGCCTCCTACAATGAGCAGTTCTTC.

The chain recombines TRBV19 with TRBJ1-5; TRBD1 agrees at 7 bases. The V gene end was trimmed by 1 base and the J gene end by 6 bases; junction bases not matched to a gene: 6. The germline gives CDR1 LNHDA, CDR2 SQIVND (reference sequence). This CDR3 has 15 residues. DNA for the CDR3: TGTGCCAGTAGTATAGGTAGGGGGCCTCTTCAGCCCCAGCATTTT. Protein: CASSIGRGPLQPQHF. The full variable domain, its missing parts supplied by reference TRBV19 and TRBJ1-5, is DGGITQSPKYLFRKEGQNVTLSCEQNLNHDAMYWYRQDPGQGLRLIYYSQIVNDFQKGDIAEGYSVSREKKESFPLTVTSAQKNPTAFYLCASSIGRGPLQPQHFGDGTRLSIL.

The table lists this clonotype with a few counts. The chain links TRBV4-1 to TRBJ2-3, with 8 bases that match TRBD1. In germline, CDR1 is MGHRA, CDR2 YSYEKL. The CDR3 is 16 residues long. The V and J ends lost 4 bases and 3 bases, in that order; junction bases with no gene match: 9. This CDR3 reads CASSPGWTGQTDTQYF. The CDR3 DNA reads TGCGCCAGCAGCCCCGGCTGGACAGGGCAAACAGATACGCAGTATTTT.

The sample holds many counts of this clonotype. This rearrangement joins TRBV7-6 to TRBJ1-3, with D unclear. Trimming took off 6 bases at V and 0 bases at J, with 9 bases between the two ends. The CDR3 loop spans 14 amino acids. CDR1 is SGHVS and CDR2 is FNYEAQ in the germline V gene. CDR3 region: CASREGYSGNTIYF. The CDR3 DNA follows: TGTGCCAGCAGAGAAGGGTACTCTGGAAACACCATATATTTT.

CDR3 DNA sequence: TGTGCCAGCAGTTACGGACCCCCCGGGAACACTGAAGCTTTCTTT. This sequence encodes CASSYGPPGNTEAFF. The rearrangement links TRBV6-2 or TRBV6-3 to TRBJ1-1; D ambiguous. V was clipped by 2 bases and J by 1 base, with 11 bases between them. The germline V gene encodes CDR1 MNHEY and CDR2 SVGEGT. The CDR3 sequence is 15 residues long.

V and J are TRBV7-9 and TRBJ2-7; no clear D gene. This CDR3 comprises 15 residues. The V gene's germline CDR1 is SEHNR and CDR2 FQNEAQ (reference sequence). Deletions cut 5 bases from V and 1 base from J, with 15 bases between. DNA of the CDR3: TGTGCCAGCAGCACGGGCAGGCGCGATTCCTACGAGCAGTACGTC. Amino acids: CASSTGRRDSYEQYV.

The chain couples TRBV27 to TRBJ1-1; TRBD1 is a possible D gene (6 bases). The length of the CDR3 is 13 residues. The germline gives CDR1 MNHEY, CDR2 SMNVEV (reference sequence). V lost 5 bases and J lost 5, with 12 bases in between. CDR3 sequence reads: CASSLGATTEAFF. In nucleotides, the CDR3 is TGTGCCAGCAGTCTGGGGGCTACGACTGAAGCTTTCTTT.

Only a few counts were recorded for this clonotype. One end of the junction is discordant with germline, which a read error may explain. This rearrangement joins TRBV12-5 to TRBJ2-1; 10 positions match TRBD2. Germline-derived CDR1 and CDR2 are LGHNT and FRNRAP. The length of the CDR3 is 16 residues. Here the CDR3 reads CASGLVAGGPYNEQFF. CDR3 in DNA: TGTGCTAGTGGCTTGGTAGCGGGGGGACCCTACAATGAGCAGTTCTTC.

The J gene is TRBJ1-5, the V gene TRBV7-8, with TRBD1 as a possible D gene (5 bases). The V and J ends lost 5 bases and 0 bases respectively, with 20 bases between them. Per germline, CDR1 SGHVS and CDR2 FQNEAQ. The CDR3 contains 18 residues. This CDR3 is CASSHRAGTDYSNQPQHF. CDR3 coding DNA: TGTGCCAGCAGCCATAGGGCCGGGACGGACTATAGCAATCAGCCCCAGCATTTT.

There are a few counts of this clonotype. This sequence joins TRBV27 and TRBJ1-4; TRBD1 is a possible D gene (5 bases). The ends were cut back, 6 bases at V and 7 bases at J, with 21 bases in the middle. Germline V gene lookup returns CDR1 MNHEY and CDR2 SMNVEV (reference sequence). There are 16 residues in the CDR3. The CDR3 sequence is CASSRASEGGGEKLFF. The DNA for the CDR3 is TGTGCCAGCAGCCGCGCCTCCGAGGGCGGGGGTGAAAAACTGTTTTTT.

This clonotype was detected only a few times. The chain links TRBV24-1 to TRBJ1-5; D uncertain. This CDR3 comprises 16 residues. Deletions cut 4 bases from V and 1 base from J, with 13 bases between. Germline values: CDR1 KGHDR, CDR2 SFDVKD. CDR3 bases: TGTGCCACCAGTGACACCCAAGGTGGGAGCAATCAGCCCCAGCATTTT. The encoded protein is CATSDTQGGSNQPQHF.

This clonotype was seen a few times. J is TRBJ2-7 and V is TRBV28; TRBD2 agrees at 8 bases. CDR3 size: 15 residues. Germline values: CDR1 MDHEN, CDR2 SYDVKM. The V gene end was trimmed by 2 bases and the J gene end by 5 bases; junction bases not matched to a gene: 8. The CDR3 sequence: CASSLTGGLQDEQYV. The CDR3 DNA reads TGTGCCAGCAGTTTAACGGGGGGGCTTCAGGACGAGCAGTACGTC.

A single count supports this clonotype. The genes are TRBV12-3 or TRBV12-4 and TRBJ2-1; maybe TRBD2 (7 bases). This CDR3 has 16 residues. V lost 3 bases to trimming and J lost 5 bases, with 17 bases between them. DNA of the CDR3: TGTGCCAGCAGTTTCCCGAGGGGGGGATTTAACAATGAGCAGTTCTTC. Encoded protein: CASSFPRGGFNNEQFF.

About this clonotype: An end of the junction does not agree with germline; a read error may underlie this. V usage is TRBV11-2 and J usage is TRBJ2-1; weak D call: TRBD1 (5 bases). Per the germline V gene, CDR1 is SGHAT and CDR2 is FQNNGV. The CDR3 is 14 residues long. CDR3 in DNA: TGTGCCAGCAGAGACAGAGATCGATACAATGAGCAGCTCTTC. This encodes CASRDRDRYNEQLF. Full variable domain (rest looked up from reference TRBV11-2 and TRBJ2-1): EAGVAQSPRYKIIEKRQSVAFWCNPISGHATLYWYQQILGQGPKLLIQFQNNGVVDDSQLPKDRFSAERLKGVDSTLKIQPAKLEDSAVYLCASRDRDRYNEQLFGPGTRLTVL.

CDR3 residues: CASSDPIGSGDEQFF. In nucleotides, the CDR3 is TGCGCCAGCAGTGACCCTATAGGTAGTGGGGATGAGCAGTTCTTC. The V call is TRBV10-1, the J call TRBJ2-1; D not certain. Trimming removed 3 bases at V and 8 bases at J, with 17 bases between. The germline V gene encodes CDR1 WNHNN and CDR2 SYGVQD (reference sequence). The CDR3 is made up of 15 amino acids.

The V and J genes are TRBV24-1 and TRBJ2-2; D unresolved. The CDR3 totals 13 residues. From germline, CDR1 is KGHDR and CDR2 SFDVKD. V lost 4 bases, J lost 3 bases, and 5 bases lay in between. This CDR3 reads CATSEWDTGELFF. Written as DNA, the CDR3 is TGTGCCACCAGTGAATGGGACACCGGGGAGCTGTTTTTT.

The V call is TRBV5-1, the J call TRBJ2-1, with a possible D match to TRBD1 (6 bases). The V gene's germline CDR1 is SGHRS and CDR2 YFSETQ. This CDR3 spans 15 amino acids. V was cut by 4 bases and J by 3 bases, with 14 bases left in between. The CDR3 loop is CASSPTGLLYNEQFF. CDR3 coding DNA: TGCGCCAGCAGCCCAACAGGGCTTCTCTACAATGAGCAGTTCTTC.

The V and J genes are TRBV27 and TRBJ2-5; unclear D gene. V lost 0 bases to trimming and J lost 4 bases, with 9 bases between them. The germline V gene encodes CDR1 MNHEY and CDR2 SMNVEV (reference sequence). The CDR3 is 14 amino acids. The CDR3 nucleotides are TGTGCCAGCAGTTTATCGGTAGGGCCAGAGACCCAGTACTTC. This encodes CASSLSVGPETQYF.

This clonotype was counted between two and nine times. The chain uses TRBV6-4 and TRBJ2-5; 7 bases align to TRBD2. Germline-derived CDR1 and CDR2 are MRHNA and SNTAGT. Germline trimming cut 2 bases from V and 3 bases from J; bases unmatched to any gene: 9. This CDR3 comprises 16 residues. This CDR3 reads CASSDGDWAGEETQYF. The DNA of the CDR3 is TGTGCCAGCAGTGACGGGGACTGGGCGGGGGAAGAGACCCAGTACTTC.

This clonotype showed up many times. CDR3 loop: CASSRNTMNTEAFF. The CDR3 coding sequence is TGTGCCAGCAGCCGTAATACCATGAACACTGAAGCTTTCTTT. The V call is TRBV7-6, the J call TRBJ1-1; D not resolved. The CDR3 sequence is 14 residues long. Germline V gene sequence: CDR1 SGHVS, CDR2 FNYEAQ. Between the trimmed V and J ends, which lost 5 bases and 0 bases, there was a span of 10 bases.

In this sample, this clonotype turned up a few times. The chain carries TRBV29-1 and TRBJ2-1; tentatively, D is TRBD1 (6 bases). Germline values: CDR1 SQVTM, CDR2 ANQGSEA. The CDR3 is made up of 16 amino acids. Trimming cost V 0 bases and J 3 bases, with 15 bases left between them. The CDR3 region is CSVEDSGANFYNEQFF. CDR3 bases: TGCAGCGTTGAAGATTCAGGGGCAAACTTCTACAATGAGCAGTTCTTC.